The clone carrying this TCR beta chain has only one observation. Its target is unknown. Treatment specified: 10-day PBMC culture with coronavirus spike peptide pools or control peptides (ViraFEST assay). This record comes from a study of vaccination and CD4 T cells after COVID-19. Background on the study: Spike peptides, overlapping and drawn from SARS-CoV-2, HCoV-NL63, HCoV-OC43 and HCoV-229E, were used to stimulate cells. Study results and limitations: Among those convalescent, a median around 89% of reactive clones emerged solely post-vaccination.

With the Oncomine TCR Beta short-read assay, DNA from cultured CD4+ T cells was sequenced. Investigators obtained genomic DNA by extraction from cultured CD4+ T cells. TCRdb analysed the PCR reads with MiXCR anew, one entry per CDR3 protein. The data hold under 20,000 distinct CDR3 sequences, with roughly 43% observed a single time. The sample was CD4+ T cells from blood, cultured in vitro, taken before SARS-CoV-2 vaccination. This TCR derives from a human donor who had recovered from COVID-19.

CDR3: CATSDLREGEQYF. The DNA for the CDR3 is TGTGCCACCAGTGATTTGCGAGAGGGCGAGCAGTACTTC. V gene TRBV24-1 combines with J gene TRBJ2-7; possibly TRBD2 for D (5 bases). Trimming removed 0 bases from V and 6 bases from J, with 8 bases in between. Germline values: CDR1 KGHDR, CDR2 SFDVKD. This CDR3 comprises 13 residues.